This is a list of T cell receptor beta chains from one sample in a study of cytomegalovirus exposure and HLA in healthy donors. Repertoires were generated with immunoSEQ multiplex PCR, while TCRdb's copy carries only in-frame clones and drops some. Here the sample spans more than 90,000 clones, about 61% being singletons. The sequenced sample consisted of PBMCs. The receptors here all came from a woman aged 25 to 39 in good health and CMV-seronegative. CDR3s include the opening cysteine and the closing phenylalanine or tryptophan. Fields, in order: D gene, J gene, clone size, V gene, CDR3 DNA, CDR3 protein. D genes are given only for firm matches. Not all rows give a size; the values are once, few, many and, for expanded clones, a class.

d_gene: TRBD1; j_gene: TRBJ2-2; abundance: -; v_gene: TRBV5-6; CDR3nt: TGTGCCAGCAGCTTCGGACAGGTCACCGGGGAGCTGTTTTTT; CDR3aa: CASSFGQVTGELFF
d_gene: TRBD2; j_gene: TRBJ2-7; abundance: -; v_gene: TRBV18; CDR3nt: TGTGCCAGCACGACTAGCGGGAACTCCTACGAGCAGTACTTC; CDR3aa: CASTTSGNSYEQYF
d_gene: TRBD1; j_gene: TRBJ2-6; abundance: -; v_gene: TRBV6-1; CDR3nt: TGTGCCAGCAGCGCCACAGGGGCCGGGGCCAACGTCCTGACTTTC; CDR3aa: CASSATGAGANVLTF
d_gene: TRBD2; j_gene: TRBJ2-7; abundance: -; v_gene: TRBV28; CDR3nt: TGTGCCAGCAGTTTCGTCGGGAGGGCTTACGAGCAGTACTTC; CDR3aa: CASSFVGRAYEQYF
d_gene: -; j_gene: TRBJ2-7; abundance: once; v_gene: TRBV7-3; CDR3nt: TGTGCCAGCAGCTCACTTAGTGCCCAGGATCCCTACGAGCAGTACTTC; CDR3aa: CASSSLSAQDPYEQYF
d_gene: TRBD1; j_gene: TRBJ1-2; abundance: -; v_gene: TRBV4-2; CDR3nt: TGTGCCAGCAGCCAAGTGGGGACAGGGGTGTATGGCTACACCTTC; CDR3aa: CASSQVGTGVYGYTF
d_gene: -; j_gene: TRBJ1-2; abundance: -; v_gene: TRBV27; CDR3nt: TGTGCCAGCAGTTTTGGCAACGGGATCTATGGCTACACCTTC; CDR3aa: CASSFGNGIYGYTF
d_gene: -; j_gene: TRBJ2-5; abundance: -; v_gene: TRBV10-1; CDR3nt: TGCGCCAGCAGTGCAGACAGGTTGGAAGAGACCCAGTACTTC; CDR3aa: CASSADRLEETQYF
d_gene: -; j_gene: TRBJ2-3; abundance: few; v_gene: TRBV29-1; CDR3nt: TGCAGCGTTGAAGTTCAGGGGCTAAGGACGCAGTATTTT; CDR3aa: CSVEVQGLRTQYF
d_gene: -; j_gene: TRBJ2-1; abundance: -; v_gene: TRBV5-1; CDR3nt: TGCGCCAGCAGCTCGGGGGACAGCTCCTACAATGAGCAGTTCTTC; CDR3aa: CASSSGDSSYNEQFF
d_gene: TRBD2; j_gene: TRBJ2-7; abundance: few; v_gene: TRBV7-9; CDR3nt: TGTGCCAGCAGCCCTTTGGTAGCGGGACCCTACGAGCAGTACTTC; CDR3aa: CASSPLVAGPYEQYF
d_gene: TRBD2; j_gene: TRBJ2-7; abundance: -; v_gene: TRBV7-2; CDR3nt: TGTGCCAGCAGCTTAGTGGGCGGGAGCTCCTACGAGCAGTACTTC; CDR3aa: CASSLVGGSSYEQYF
d_gene: TRBD1; j_gene: TRBJ1-1; abundance: -; v_gene: TRBV5-1; CDR3nt: TGCGCCAGCAGCTTGGAGCCTCGCCAGGGGGTGTTGAACACTGAAGCTTTCTTT; CDR3aa: CASSLEPRQGVLNTEAFF
d_gene: -; j_gene: TRBJ2-3; abundance: -; v_gene: TRBV9; CDR3nt: TGTGCCAGCAGCGTAGCGTCCTCAGATACGCAGTATTTT; CDR3aa: CASSVASSDTQYF
d_gene: -; j_gene: TRBJ2-1; abundance: -; v_gene: TRBV10-1; CDR3nt: TGCGCCAGCAGTGAGTCTAGCTGGTACTACAATGAGCAGTTCTTC; CDR3aa: CASSESSWYYNEQFF